These 6 T cell receptor beta chains came from one sample sequenced in a study of cytomegalovirus exposure and HLA in healthy donors. The study ran its PCR with 60 Vbeta and 13 Jbeta primers. Measured with immunoSEQ multiplex PCR; TCRdb has only the in-frame clones, and not every one. The data contain some 120,000 clones, 80% to 85% of them seen just once; the ten biggest clones take up approximately 0.93%. Sequenced input: PBMCs. The receptors were gathered from a human donor in good health.

The rearrangement links TRBV7-9 to TRBJ2-7; the match to TRBD2 covers 7 bases. The J segment lost 4 bases and the V segment lost 3 bases, leaving 6 bases of the junction unmatched. The CDR3 extends over 14 amino acids. Germline V CDR1 and CDR2: SEHNR, FQNEAQ (reference sequence). The CDR3 protein is CASSFREAQYEQYF. The DNA for the CDR3 is TGTGCCAGCAGCTTTCGGGAGGCCCAATACGAGCAGTACTTC. The full variable domain, rest sourced from reference TRBV7-9 and TRBJ2-7, is DTGVSQNPRHKITKRGQNVTFRCDPISEHNRLYWYRQTLGQGPEFLTYFQNEAQLEKSRLLSDRFSAERPKGSFSTLEIQRTEQGDSAMYLCASSFREAQYEQYFGPGTRLTVT.

This chain joins TRBV13 and TRBJ2-7; 12 bases align to TRBD1. In germline, CDR1 is PRHDT, CDR2 FYEKMQ (reference sequence). This CDR3 is 14 amino acids long. Trimming cost V 5 bases and J 7 bases; bases outside gene matches: 6. DNA of the CDR3: TGTGCCAGCAGCGACCGGGACAGGGGGCGTGAGCAGTACTTC. As protein: CASSDRDRGREQYF. Full variable domain (outside the CDR3, taken from reference TRBV13 and TRBJ2-7): AAGVIQSPRHLIKEKRETATLKCYPIPRHDTVYWYQQGPGQDPQFLISFYEKMQSDKGSIPDRFSAQQFSDYHSELNMSSLELGDSALYFCASSDRDRGREQYFGPGTRLTVT.

Only one count was recorded for this clone. The V and J genes are TRBV6-1 and TRBJ1-1; the D is unclear. CDR1 and CDR2 (germline): MNHNS, SASEGT. The CDR3 has 14 residues. The V gene lost 3 bases and the J gene lost 4 bases, with 12 bases spanning the gap. In DNA form, the CDR3 reads TGTGCCAGCAGTGACCTCCCGGCGGGCACTGAAGCTTTCTTT. Its translation: CASSDLPAGTEAFF.

The V call is TRBV5-1, the J call TRBJ1-4; a weak D match, TRBD1 (6 bases). CDR1 and CDR2 (germline): SGHRS, YFSETQ. The CDR3 is 16 residues long. Trimming removed 0 bases at V and 0 bases at J, with 9 bases between. CDR3 coding DNA: TGCGCCAGCAGCTTGGGACAGGTCTCAACTAATGAAAAACTGTTTTTT. It codes for CASSLGQVSTNEKLFF.

V gene TRBV7-9 combines with J gene TRBJ2-5; a weak D match, TRBD2 (5 bases). The DNA end lines up better with TRBJ2-7; the J call may be wrong. This CDR3 contains 17 residues. The germline CDR1 and CDR2 sequences are SEHNR and FQNEAQ (reference sequence). CDR3 DNA sequence: TGTGCCAGCAGCTTTTTGTCTTCGGCTAGCTCCCCCTACGAGCAGTACTTC. Translated: CASSFLSSASSPYEQYF.

The rearrangement links TRBV5-1 to TRBJ1-2; D might be TRBD1 (6 bases). This CDR3 spans 15 amino acids. The V end was cut by 6 bases, the J end by 0 bases, with 15 bases between. The germline gives CDR1 SGHRS, CDR2 YFSETQ. The CDR3 DNA reads TGCGCCAGCACTACCTCGACAGGCCCTAACTATGGCTACACCTTC. Protein sequence: CASTTSTGPNYGYTF. Supplemented by reference TRBV5-1 and TRBJ1-2, the full variable domain reads KAGVTQTPRYLIKTRGQQVTLSCSPISGHRSVSWYQQTPGQGLQFLFEYFSETQRNKGNFPGRFSGRQFSNSRSEMNVSTLELGDSALYLCASTTSTGPNYGYTFGSGTRLTVV.